These T cell receptor beta chains were read from a single sample in a study of blood T cells in healthy people across ages. TCRdb re-called the 5' RACE reads through MiXCR, storing one row per CDR3 protein. The profile shows hundreds of thousands of distinct CDR3 sequences, roughly 50% of them singletons. The sample was blood. The receptors stem from a middle-aged man in good health. The CDR3 runs from the conserved cysteine through the conserved F or W. A D gene is named only where the DNA matches it firmly. Clone size is not always given. Where it is, it says once, few, many or a class for expanded clones.

TRBV5-6	-	TRBJ2-2	-	CASSPVGQPNTGELFF	TGTGCCAGCAGCCCTGTGGGGCAGCCGAACACCGGGGAGCTGTTTTTT
TRBV20-1	few	TRBJ1-6	-	CSATGTGYNSPLHF	TGCAGTGCTACCGGGACCGGATATAATTCACCCCTCCACTTT
TRBV6-2/TRBV6-3	-	TRBJ2-7	TRBD2	CASSYISGREYEQYF	TGTGCCAGCAGTTACATTAGCGGGAGGGAGTACGAGCAGTACTTC
TRBV28	-	TRBJ2-1	-	CEVGEQFF	TGTGAGGTCGGTGAGCAGTTCTTC
TRBV30	few	TRBJ2-7	-	CAWNHPPGAQYF	TGTGCCTGGAACCACCCTCCTGGGGCCCAGTACTTC
TRBV7-9	few	TRBJ2-4	-	CASSARELRNIQYF	TGTGCCAGCAGCGCCAGGGAATTGCGAAACATTCAGTACTTC
TRBV5-6	-	TRBJ1-6	-	CASSLISRVGYSPLHF	TGTGCCAGCAGCTTGATTTCAAGGGTGGGGTATTCACCCCTCCACTTT
TRBV20-1	-	TRBJ2-7	TRBD1	CSAPGPGQIYEQYF	TGCAGTGCCCCAGGTCCGGGACAGATCTACGAGCAGTACTTC
TRBV5-1	-	TRBJ2-7	-	CASSLLQGGNEQYF	TGCGCCAGCAGCTTGCTCCAGGGAGGCAACGAGCAGTACTTC
TRBV29-1	-	TRBJ2-3	TRBD2	CSVTSGRALSTDTQYF	TGCAGCGTGACTAGCGGGAGGGCCTTGAGCACAGATACGCAGTATTTT
TRBV4-2	few	TRBJ1-2	TRBD1	CASSQHFGQGSNYGYTF	TGTGCCAGCAGCCAACACTTCGGACAGGGTTCTAACTATGGCTACACCTTC
TRBV7-9	few	TRBJ2-5	-	CASMRTALGETQYF	TGTGCCAGCATGAGGACAGCCTTAGGGGAGACCCAGTACTTC
TRBV29-1	few	TRBJ1-1	-	CSGVDYNTEAFF	TGCAGCGGTGTTGACTATAACACTGAAGCTTTCTTT
TRBV7-2	few	TRBJ2-6	TRBD1	CASSLAGTGGRGANVLTF	TGTGCCAGCAGCTTAGCCGGGACAGGGGGGAGGGGGGCCAACGTCCTGACTTTC
TRBV3-1	-	TRBJ1-2	-	CASSQATGTGYTF	TGTGCCAGCAGCCAAGCTACGGGGACGGGCTACACCTTC
TRBV20-1	-	TRBJ1-5	-	CSARTPQGQPQHF	TGCAGTGCTAGGACACCTCAGGGTCAGCCCCAGCATTTT
TRBV11-1	-	TRBJ2-1	TRBD2	CASSFPTGTSGSRGFDYNEQFF	TGTGCCAGCAGCTTTCCTACCGGGACTAGCGGGAGTAGGGGTTTCGACTACAATGAGCAGTTCTTC
TRBV20-1	-	TRBJ2-7	TRBD2	CSASHSSTSGIYEQYF	TGCAGTGCTAGCCATTCTTCTACTAGCGGTATCTACGAGCAGTACTTC
TRBV16	-	TRBJ2-1	TRBD2	CASSPGSGAAGEQFF	TGTGCCAGCAGCCCAGGGAGCGGGGCTGCAGGGGAGCAGTTCTTC
TRBV7-9	-	TRBJ1-6	-	CASSSGQTNSPLHF	TGTGCCAGCAGCTCCGGACAGACTAATTCACCCCTCCACTTT
TRBV4-1	few	TRBJ2-3	-	CASSRTVLDTDTQYF	TGCGCCAGCAGCCGAACGGTCTTGGACACAGATACGCAGTATTTT
TRBV9	-	TRBJ2-3	TRBD1	CASSVGRDRGDWESTDTQYF	TGTGCCAGCAGCGTAGGCCGCGACAGGGGAGATTGGGAGAGCACAGATACGCAGTATTTT
TRBV6-6	many	TRBJ2-7	TRBD1	CASRPWDSYEQYF	TGTGCCAGCAGACCCTGGGACAGTTACGAGCAGTACTTC
TRBV20-1	-	TRBJ2-7	TRBD2	CSANNPGGRANNGQYF	TGCAGTGCTAATAACCCAGGCGGGAGGGCCAACAATGGGCAGTACTTC
TRBV10-2	-	TRBJ1-5	-	CASGGVNQPQHF	TGCGCCAGCGGGGGGGTGAATCAGCCCCAGCATTTT
TRBV16	-	TRBJ1-6	-	CASSQSPAGNNSPLHF	TGTGCCAGCAGCCAATCGCCCGCAGGGAATAATTCACCCCTCCACTTT
TRBV9	-	TRBJ2-1	TRBD1	CASSVGGQGRNEQFF	TGTGCCAGCAGCGTAGGAGGACAGGGGAGGAATGAGCAGTTCTTC
TRBV12-3/TRBV12-4	-	TRBJ1-2	-	CASTTKGGYTF	TGTGCCAGCACCACAAAAGGAGGCTACACCTTC
TRBV7-9	-	TRBJ1-1	-	CASSLEGTPNTEAFF	TGTGCCAGCAGCTTAGAGGGTACTCCCAACACTGAAGCTTTCTTT
TRBV7-9	-	TRBJ2-5	-	CASSLVASQGTQYF	TGTGCCAGCAGCTTAGTTGCATCACAAGGGACCCAGTACTTC
TRBV20-1	-	TRBJ1-2	TRBD1	CRATLRGYGYTF	TGCAGGGCAACCCTCAGGGGGTATGGCTACACCTTC
TRBV28	-	TRBJ2-5	TRBD2	CASSLNPSYGAGVGETQYF	TGTGCCAGCAGTCTAAACCCGTCCTATGGAGCGGGAGTTGGGGAGACCCAGTACTTC
TRBV12-3/TRBV12-4	few	TRBJ1-1	-	CASSLGSGSGEAFF	TGTGCCAGCAGTTTGGGCAGTGGAAGCGGGGAAGCTTTCTTT
TRBV27	few	TRBJ1-2	TRBD1	CASTEVAGGRGYTF	TGTGCCAGCACCGAGGTTGCAGGGGGTAGGGGCTACACCTTC
TRBV20-1	-	TRBJ2-5	TRBD2	CSARSSAGGYQETQYF	TGCAGTGCTAGAAGTTCTGCGGGGGGCTACCAAGAGACCCAGTACTTC
TRBV28	-	TRBJ2-3	TRBD1	CASGDSDTDTQYF	TGTGCCAGCGGGGACAGTGACACAGATACGCAGTATTTT
TRBV20-1	-	TRBJ2-7	-	CIAPGTPYEQYF	TGCATTGCTCCCGGGACACCTTACGAGCAGTACTTC
TRBV18	-	TRBJ2-4	-	CASSPPGKEQYF	TGTGCCAGCTCACCACCGGGGAAAGAGCAGTACTTC
TRBV6-2/TRBV6-3	-	TRBJ2-7	-	CASSRTGTDSYEQYF	TGTGCCAGCAGTCGTACAGGGACCGACTCCTACGAGCAGTACTTC
TRBV6-5	-	TRBJ1-4	-	CASSYGQRGGKLFF	TGTGCCAGCAGTTACGGTCAACGAGGAGGAAAACTGTTTTTT
TRBV20-1	many	TRBJ2-3	TRBD2	CSANSGRDNTDTQYF	TGCAGTGCCAATAGCGGGAGGGATAACACAGATACGCAGTATTTT
TRBV7-2	-	TRBJ2-6	-	CASGGLPLGANVLTF	TGTGCCAGTGGTGGTTTACCACTGGGGGCCAACGTCCTGACTTTC
TRBV13	-	TRBJ2-5	TRBD2	CASSVGRPNEQYF	TGTGCCAGCAGTGTCGGGAGGCCCAATGAGCAGTACTTC
TRBV20-1	-	TRBJ2-4	-	CSASRAGGSREQYF	TGCAGTGCTAGTCGGGCCGGCGGGTCTCGAGAGCAGTACTTC
TRBV4-3	-	TRBJ2-7	-	CASSQAGLEGSEQYF	TGCGCCAGCAGCCAAGCCGGGCTGGAGGGGAGCGAGCAGTACTTC
TRBV29-1	-	TRBJ2-5	TRBD2	CSVAGTSGGTGETQYF	TGCAGCGTTGCCGGGACTAGCGGGGGGACAGGAGAGACCCAGTACTTC
TRBV20-1	-	TRBJ2-1	-	CSASLADNEQFF	TGCAGTGCTAGCTTAGCGGACAATGAGCAGTTCTTC
TRBV11-1	-	TRBJ2-7	TRBD1	CASSLALGQGARHEQYF	TGTGCCAGCAGCTTAGCTCTGGGACAGGGGGCGCGCCACGAGCAGTACTTC
TRBV20-1	-	TRBJ2-5	TRBD2	CSASPTSGGAETQYF	TGCAGTGCTAGCCCGACTAGCGGGGGTGCAGAGACCCAGTACTTC
TRBV14	once	TRBJ1-6	-	CASSLRDGVNSPLHF	TGTGCCAGCAGCCTAAGGGACGGAGTAAATTCACCCCTCCACTTT